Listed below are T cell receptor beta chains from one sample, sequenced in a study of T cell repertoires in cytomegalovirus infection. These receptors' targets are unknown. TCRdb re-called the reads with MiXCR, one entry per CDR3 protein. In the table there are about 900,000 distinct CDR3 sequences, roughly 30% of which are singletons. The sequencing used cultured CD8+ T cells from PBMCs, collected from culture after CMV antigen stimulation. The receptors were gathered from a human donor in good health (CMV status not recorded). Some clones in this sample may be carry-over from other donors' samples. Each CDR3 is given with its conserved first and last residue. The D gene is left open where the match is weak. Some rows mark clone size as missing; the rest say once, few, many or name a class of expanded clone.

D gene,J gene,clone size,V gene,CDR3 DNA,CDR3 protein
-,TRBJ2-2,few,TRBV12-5,TGTGCTAGTGGTTGGCTAGCTTTGGACAACACCGGGGAGCTGTTTTTT,CASGWLALDNTGELFF
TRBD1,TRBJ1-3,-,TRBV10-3,TGTGCCATCAGTGAGTTTTACAGGGGGAAGTCTGGAAACACCATATATTTT,CAISEFYRGKSGNTIYF
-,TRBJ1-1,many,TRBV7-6,TGTGCCAGCAGCTTAGGTAATATGAACACTGAAGCTTTCTTT,CASSLGNMNTEAFF
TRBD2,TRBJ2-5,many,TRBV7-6,TGTGCCAGCAGCTTATCCATAGCGGGGGGCATCCAAGAGACCCAGTACTTC,CASSLSIAGGIQETQYF
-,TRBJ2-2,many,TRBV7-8,TGTGCCAGCAGCTTAGCGCTGGGGGGGCCTAACCCGAACACCGGGGAGCTGTTTTTT,CASSLALGGPNPNTGELFF
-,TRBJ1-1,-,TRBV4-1,TGCGCCAGCAGCTTAAGCTTAGGGCAGACGGCTGAAGCTTTCTTT,CASSLSLGQTAEAFF
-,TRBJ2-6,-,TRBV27,TGTGCCAGCAGTTTGGTCAGGGTACTCTCTGGGGCCAACGTCCTGACTTTC,CASSLVRVLSGANVLTF
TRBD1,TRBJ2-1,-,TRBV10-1,TGCGCCAGCAGTGACCCCACGGGACAGGGGGTTGTCAATGAGCAGTTCTTC,CASSDPTGQGVVNEQFF
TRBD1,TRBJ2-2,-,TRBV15,TGTGCCGCCAGCGCGTGGACAGGGCGGACCGGGGAGCTGTTTTTT,CAASAWTGRTGELFF
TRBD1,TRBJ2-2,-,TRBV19,TGTGCCAGTAGTACCACAGGGGGTTTTAACACCGGGGAGCTGTTTTTT,CASSTTGGFNTGELFF
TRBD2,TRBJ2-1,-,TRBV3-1,TGTGCCAGCAGCCAAGATTCGGGACTAGCGTACAATGAGCAGTTCTTC,CASSQDSGLAYNEQFF
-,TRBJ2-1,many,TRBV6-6,TGTGCCAGCAGTTACCCTCGAGAGGTCAGGCACGGAGATAGCTCCTACAATGAGCAGTTCTTC,CASSYPREVRHGDSSYNEQFF
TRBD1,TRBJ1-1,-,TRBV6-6,TGTGCCAGCAGTTACCACCAGACAGGGCGCGAAGCTTTCTTT,CASSYHQTGREAFF
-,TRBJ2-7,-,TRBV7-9,TGTGCCAGCAGCCACCCGGTCGTGGGCAGTTCCTACGAGCAGTACTTC,CASSHPVVGSSYEQYF
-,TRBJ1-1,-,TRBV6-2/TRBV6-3,TGTGCCAGCAGTTACTTGGGGACTAACACTGAAGCTTTCTTT,CASSYLGTNTEAFF
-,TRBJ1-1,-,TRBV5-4,TGTGCCAGCAGCTTGGGGGCGGGAAGTCCTGAAGCTTTCTTT,CASSLGAGSPEAFF
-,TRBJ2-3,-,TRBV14,TGTGCCAGCAGCCAAGGGGTCCGAAGGACAGATACGCAGTATTTT,CASSQGVRRTDTQYF